A selection of T cell receptor beta chains follows, all from one sample in a study of T cells after posttransplantation cyclophosphamide. Sequenced by immunoSEQ multiplex PCR; TCRdb stores in-frame clones only, minus some. Among about 5,500 clones listed, 95% to 98% were seen once. The sequencing input was memory CD4+ T cells sorted from PBMCs. Receptors originate from a man aged 35-49 years in good health, CMV-negative, and a related stem cell transplant donor. CDR3s include the opening cysteine and the closing phenylalanine or tryptophan. Fields, in order: V gene, D gene, clone size, J gene, CDR3 DNA, CDR3 protein. D genes are given only for firm matches. The size of a clone is reported for some rows only, either as once, few or many, or as a class for expanded clones.

V gene: TRBV7-3
D gene: TRBD2
clone size: .
J gene: TRBJ2-2
CDR3 DNA: TGTGCCAGCAGCAAAGGACTAGCGGGTGCCACCGGGGAGCTGTTTTTT
CDR3 protein: CASSKGLAGATGELFF

V gene: TRBV7-3
D gene: .
clone size: .
J gene: TRBJ2-1
CDR3 DNA: TGTGCCAGCAGCTTACAAGCGGGGACACCCTACAATGAGCAGTTCTTC
CDR3 protein: CASSLQAGTPYNEQFF

V gene: TRBV6-1
D gene: TRBD1
clone size: .
J gene: TRBJ1-5
CDR3 DNA: TGTGCCAGCAGGTTACAGGGGGTCGGCAATCAGCCCCAGCATTTT
CDR3 protein: CASRLQGVGNQPQHF

V gene: TRBV5-6
D gene: .
clone size: .
J gene: TRBJ2-7
CDR3 DNA: TGTGCCAGCAGTCAGCGGAACGAGCAGTACTTC
CDR3 protein: CASSQRNEQYF

V gene: TRBV7-2
D gene: .
clone size: .
J gene: TRBJ1-4
CDR3 DNA: TGTGCCAGCAGCTTCAGGGGCACAACTAATGAAAAACTGTTTTTT
CDR3 protein: CASSFRGTTNEKLFF

V gene: TRBV11-3
D gene: TRBD1
clone size: few
J gene: TRBJ2-7
CDR3 DNA: TGTGCCAGCAGCTACCAGGGGGACGGCGAGCAGTACTTC
CDR3 protein: CASSYQGDGEQYF

V gene: TRBV4-2
D gene: .
clone size: .
J gene: TRBJ2-6
CDR3 DNA: TGTGCCAGCAGCCAAGACAGGGTCTCTGGGGCCAACGTCCTGACTTTC
CDR3 protein: CASSQDRVSGANVLTF

V gene: TRBV5-4
D gene: TRBD1
clone size: .
J gene: TRBJ2-5
CDR3 DNA: TGTGCCAGCAGCTTGGGGGGACAGGGAGGAGAGACCCAGTACTTC
CDR3 protein: CASSLGGQGGETQYF

V gene: TRBV5-1
D gene: .
clone size: .
J gene: TRBJ2-5
CDR3 DNA: TGCGCCAGCGAGGGGCGGGGTCCGCGGGCGACCCAGTACTTC
CDR3 protein: CASEGRGPRATQYF

V gene: TRBV7-2
D gene: .
clone size: .
J gene: TRBJ1-2
CDR3 DNA: TGTGCCAGCAGCCTTAGGGGAGGGGGGGTGGGGGGCTACACCTTC
CDR3 protein: CASSLRGGGVGGYTF

V gene: TRBV6-1
D gene: .
clone size: .
J gene: TRBJ2-5
CDR3 DNA: TGTGCCAGCAGTTGGACACAGCAAGAGACCCAGTACTTC
CDR3 protein: CASSWTQQETQYF

V gene: TRBV19
D gene: TRBD2
clone size: .
J gene: TRBJ2-7
CDR3 DNA: TGTGCCAGTAGTATAGATCAAAACAGCGGGAGCTACGAGCAGTACTTC
CDR3 protein: CASSIDQNSGSYEQYF

V gene: TRBV5-1
D gene: TRBD1
clone size: .
J gene: TRBJ2-7
CDR3 DNA: TGCGCCAGCAGGCCAACAGGGGCCAGCTCCTACGAGCAGTACTTC
CDR3 protein: CASRPTGASSYEQYF

V gene: TRBV28
D gene: TRBD1
clone size: .
J gene: TRBJ2-7
CDR3 DNA: TGTGCCAGCAGTGGCCCTGGGACAGGGGGCTACGAGCAGTACTTC
CDR3 protein: CASSGPGTGGYEQYF

V gene: TRBV6-5
D gene: .
clone size: .
J gene: TRBJ2-7
CDR3 DNA: TGTGCCAGCGGGGTGGGGGCACTCGAGCAGTACTTC
CDR3 protein: CASGVGALEQYF

V gene: TRBV10-3
D gene: TRBD1
clone size: .
J gene: TRBJ2-1
CDR3 DNA: TGTGCCATCGGCCGGGACAGGGACAATGAGCAGTTCTTC
CDR3 protein: CAIGRDRDNEQFF

V gene: TRBV5-6
D gene: TRBD2
clone size: .
J gene: TRBJ2-7
CDR3 DNA: TGTGCCAGCAGCTGGGGTCTAGCGGGAGCGGCCGAGCAGTACTTC
CDR3 protein: CASSWGLAGAAEQYF

V gene: TRBV4-2
D gene: TRBD2
clone size: once
J gene: TRBJ2-1
CDR3 DNA: TGTGCCAGCAGCCCCGGCAGCGGGGATATCGATGAGCAGTTCTTC
CDR3 protein: CASSPGSGDIDEQFF

V gene: TRBV5-1
D gene: TRBD1
clone size: .
J gene: TRBJ1-4
CDR3 DNA: TGCGCCAGCAGCGGGACAGGGGCCGATGAAAAACTGTTTTTT
CDR3 protein: CASSGTGADEKLFF

V gene: TRBV5-1
D gene: TRBD2
clone size: .
J gene: TRBJ2-3
CDR3 DNA: TGCGCCAGCAGCAATAGCGGGAGGGCCCGAACAGATACGCAGTATTTT
CDR3 protein: CASSNSGRARTDTQYF

V gene: TRBV7-2
D gene: .
clone size: .
J gene: TRBJ1-1
CDR3 DNA: TGTGCCAGCAGCCTAGATCGGTCTGCCAGGGCTAACGCCGCTTTCTTT
CDR3 protein: CASSLDRSARANAAFF

V gene: TRBV28
D gene: TRBD1
clone size: once
J gene: TRBJ1-2
CDR3 DNA: TGTGCCAGCAGTTCCACCGTTGGGACAGGGCGGCACTATGGCTACACCTTC
CDR3 protein: CASSSTVGTGRHYGYTF

V gene: TRBV27
D gene: TRBD1
clone size: .
J gene: TRBJ1-1
CDR3 DNA: TGTGCCAGCAGTCGGGGACCGGGACAGATCCTGAACACTGAAGCTTTCTTT
CDR3 protein: CASSRGPGQILNTEAFF

V gene: TRBV10-1
D gene: .
clone size: .
J gene: TRBJ2-1
CDR3 DNA: TGCGCCAGCAGTGAAGCGACAGGAAGCAATGAGCAGTTCTTC
CDR3 protein: CASSEATGSNEQFF

V gene: TRBV20-1
D gene: .
clone size: .
J gene: TRBJ2-7
CDR3 DNA: TGCAGTGCTATCGGGGGCTACGAGCAGTACTTC
CDR3 protein: CSAIGGYEQYF

V gene: TRBV5-5
D gene: .
clone size: .
J gene: TRBJ1-1
CDR3 DNA: TGTGCCAGCAGCTTGGCCGGGACTGTTGAAGCTTTCTTT
CDR3 protein: CASSLAGTVEAFF

V gene: TRBV12-5
D gene: .
clone size: .
J gene: TRBJ2-7
CDR3 DNA: TGTGCTAGTGGTTTGGGTCTCACAGAGCAGTACTTC
CDR3 protein: CASGLGLTEQYF

V gene: TRBV7-9
D gene: .
clone size: once
J gene: TRBJ2-7
CDR3 DNA: TGTGCCAGCAGCTTAGACAGGGCCACCTACGAGCAGTACTTC
CDR3 protein: CASSLDRATYEQYF

V gene: TRBV6-5
D gene: TRBD2
clone size: once
J gene: TRBJ2-7
CDR3 DNA: TGTGCCAGCAGTTACCGCGGGAGGGTTCGCGAGCAGTACTTC
CDR3 protein: CASSYRGRVREQYF

V gene: TRBV2
D gene: TRBD1
clone size: .
J gene: TRBJ1-3
CDR3 DNA: TGTGCCAGCAGCGCCGGGACAGCTGGAAACACCATATATTTT
CDR3 protein: CASSAGTAGNTIYF

V gene: TRBV18
D gene: .
clone size: .
J gene: TRBJ2-3
CDR3 DNA: TGTGCCAGCTCACCGGGAGGTGAAGATACGCAGTATTTT
CDR3 protein: CASSPGGEDTQYF

V gene: TRBV14
D gene: .
clone size: .
J gene: TRBJ1-1
CDR3 DNA: TGTGCCAGCAGCCAATCAGTGGAGGGATGGGCTTTCTTT
CDR3 protein: CASSQSVEGWAFF

V gene: TRBV6-1
D gene: TRBD1
clone size: .
J gene: TRBJ1-5
CDR3 DNA: TGTGCCAGCAGTGATGTCAGGACAGGGCATCAGCCCCAGCATTTT
CDR3 protein: CASSDVRTGHQPQHF

V gene: TRBV10-3
D gene: TRBD1
clone size: .
J gene: TRBJ2-3
CDR3 DNA: TGTGCCATCAGTGAGCCGGACAGGGTACTCACAGATACGCAGTATTTT
CDR3 protein: CAISEPDRVLTDTQYF

V gene: TRBV6-6
D gene: .
clone size: .
J gene: TRBJ2-1
CDR3 DNA: TGTGCCAGCAGGGAGCCAAGCTCCTACAATGAGCAGTTCTTC
CDR3 protein: CASREPSSYNEQFF

V gene: TRBV11-2
D gene: .
clone size: .
J gene: TRBJ2-7
CDR3 DNA: TGTGCCAGCAGCTTAGATCAAAGGTACACTAGAGCCTACGAGCAGTACTTC
CDR3 protein: CASSLDQRYTRAYEQYF

V gene: TRBV6-6
D gene: TRBD2
clone size: .
J gene: TRBJ2-7
CDR3 DNA: TGTGCCAGCAGTTACAGTCCTAGCGGGTCCTCCTACGAGCAGTACTTC
CDR3 protein: CASSYSPSGSSYEQYF